The sequence of this T cell receptor beta chain was determined in a study of response to subunit inactivated influenza vaccine. TCRdb re-derived calls from the RT-PCR reads in MiXCR, one entry per CDR3 protein. The table has 150,000 to 200,000 distinct CDR3 sequences, about 12% seen once; the top ten hold 25% to 30%. Trimming at V came to 3 bases and at J to 3 bases, leaving 7 bases not matched to a gene. This CDR3 has 15 amino acids. Germline CDR1 is SGDLS and CDR2 is YYNGEE. These same data were also listed under a study on T cells expressing NK-cell markers. From that second work: Generation of TCR beta cDNA was performed by 5'RACE template switching incorporating UMIs. There remained a lack of clarity about HCMV specificity of expanded NKG2C+ T cell clones.

The chain employs TRBV9 and TRBJ1-1, with 8 bases fitting TRBD1. The sample consisted of CD8+ T cells sorted from PBMCs, taken less than 13 days after vaccination. This receptor was taken from a man aged 50 or older who received an inactivated influenza vaccine. CDR3 protein: CASSGGGRGHTEAFF. CDR3 bases: TGTGCCAGCAGCGGGGGCGGCAGGGGGCACACTGAAGCTTTCTTT.